A selection of T cell receptor beta chains follows, all from one sample in a study of blood T cell repertoires in COVID-19. Method: immunoSEQ multiplex PCR; TCRdb's copy keeps in-frame clones and lacks some. This sample yields some 270,000 clones, of which under 90% are seen a single time; roughly 2.2% belongs to the top ten. Source material: peripheral blood. All receptors come from a man aged 50 or older with acute or convalescent COVID-19. Both conserved end residues are part of each CDR3. A D gene is named only where the DNA matches it firmly. Clone size is stated in some rows and not others, as once, few, many or a class when expanded.

j_call,v_call,d_call,clone_size,cdr3_aa,cdr3_nt
TRBJ1-1,TRBV13,TRBD1,NA,CASRRQGGPEAFF,TGTGCCAGCAGACGACAGGGGGGGCCTGAAGCTTTCTTT
TRBJ2-1,TRBV18,TRBD1,once,CASSQGQSSYNEQFF,TGTGCCAGCTCACAGGGACAGAGCTCCTACAATGAGCAGTTCTTC
TRBJ1-1,TRBV27,NA,NA,CASSLGVGDTEAFF,TGTGCCAGCAGTTTAGGGGTAGGGGACACTGAAGCTTTCTTT
TRBJ2-5,TRBV7-2,TRBD1,NA,CASSERTGQETQYF,TGTGCCAGCAGCGAGAGGACAGGCCAAGAGACCCAGTACTTC
TRBJ2-1,TRBV27,NA,NA,CASIPSGGANNEQFF,TGTGCCAGCATTCCGAGTGGGGGGGCTAACAATGAGCAGTTCTTC
TRBJ2-5,TRBV24-1,NA,NA,CATSDLKGGVETQYF,TGTGCCACCAGTGATTTGAAGGGCGGGGTGGAGACCCAGTACTTC
TRBJ2-2,TRBV7-3,TRBD1,NA,CASSLGTGNTGELFF,TGTGCCAGCAGCTTAGGGACAGGGAACACCGGGGAGCTGTTTTTT
TRBJ1-3,TRBV19,NA,NA,CASSISTVGNTIYF,TGTGCCAGTAGTATAAGCACGGTTGGAAACACCATATATTTT
TRBJ2-7,TRBV11-3,TRBD1,NA,CASSLVTGQLIYEQYF,TGTGCCAGCAGCTTAGTCACGGGACAGCTAATTTACGAGCAGTACTTC
TRBJ2-5,TRBV5-1,TRBD1,NA,CASSPAPRQGQETQYF,TGCGCCAGCAGCCCCGCCCCCCGACAGGGGCAAGAGACCCAGTACTTC
TRBJ1-1,TRBV6-2/TRBV6-3,NA,NA,CASSPGNLYTEAFF,TGTGCCAGCAGCCCCGGGAACCTATATACTGAAGCTTTCTTT
TRBJ2-5,TRBV3-1/TRBV3-2,NA,NA,CASSQEAAETQYF,TGTGCCAGCAGCCAAGAGGCTGCAGAGACCCAGTACTTC
TRBJ2-5,TRBV9,TRBD2,NA,CASSGTSGAQETQYF,TGTGCCAGCAGCGGAACTAGCGGGGCCCAAGAGACCCAGTACTTC
TRBJ1-1,TRBV15,NA,NA,CATSSFRVGTEAFF,TGTGCCACCAGCAGTTTTCGGGTGGGCACTGAAGCTTTCTTT
TRBJ1-1,TRBV3-1/TRBV3-2,NA,NA,CASSRTDTEAFF,TGTGCCAGCAGCCGGACAGACACTGAAGCTTTCTTT
TRBJ1-4,TRBV19,TRBD1,NA,CASSMDRGHEKLFF,TGTGCCAGTAGTATGGACAGGGGGCATGAAAAACTGTTTTTT
TRBJ1-2,TRBV5-1,NA,NA,CASRGANYGYTF,TGCGCCAGCAGAGGAGCTAACTATGGCTACACCTTC
TRBJ2-3,TRBV27,TRBD1,once,CASSFSDRAFTDTQYF,TGTGCCAGCAGTTTCTCCGACAGGGCCTTCACAGATACGCAGTATTTT
TRBJ1-5,TRBV2,NA,NA,CASRQGNQPQHF,TGTGCCAGCAGGCAGGGCAATCAGCCCCAGCATTTT
TRBJ1-5,TRBV6-5,NA,NA,CASSPGQRGQPQHF,TGTGCCAGCAGTCCAGGACAGAGAGGGCAGCCCCAGCATTTT
TRBJ2-5,TRBV6-5,TRBD1,NA,CASSSPGGAGLETQYF,TGTGCCAGCAGTTCCCCAGGGGGCGCGGGTCTAGAGACCCAGTACTTC
TRBJ2-1,TRBV5-4,TRBD2,NA,CASTPRGTSGTIEQFF,TGTGCCAGCACCCCCCGCGGGACTAGCGGGACTATTGAGCAGTTCTTC
TRBJ2-7,TRBV10-3,TRBD2,NA,CAISPGTSGRTYEQYF,TGTGCCATCAGCCCCGGGACTAGCGGGAGGACCTACGAGCAGTACTTC
TRBJ1-4,TRBV18,TRBD1,NA,CASSPPGQLNEKLFF,TGTGCCAGCTCACCCCCGGGACAGCTTAATGAAAAACTGTTTTTT
TRBJ2-3,TRBV7-6,TRBD2,NA,CASSTGLAGVGDTQYF,TGTGCCAGCAGTACCGGACTAGCGGGGGTCGGGGATACGCAGTATTTT
TRBJ2-6,TRBV11-2,TRBD1,NA,CASSSYRGRGSGANVLTF,TGTGCCAGCAGCTCGTACAGGGGGCGAGGCTCTGGGGCCAACGTCCTGACTTTC
TRBJ2-1,TRBV2,TRBD1,NA,CASTAGQGYNEQFF,TGTGCCAGCACCGCCGGACAGGGGTACAATGAGCAGTTCTTC
TRBJ1-5,TRBV19,NA,NA,CASSISGNQPQHF,TGTGCCAGTAGTATCTCCGGGAATCAGCCCCAGCATTTT
TRBJ1-6,TRBV10-3,TRBD1,NA,CAISEGQGFYNSPLHF,TGTGCCATCAGTGAGGGACAGGGCTTTTATAATTCACCCCTCCACTTT
TRBJ1-1,TRBV11-3,TRBD1,NA,CASSQQGGEAFF,TGTGCCAGCAGCCAACAGGGGGGTGAAGCTTTCTTT
TRBJ1-4,TRBV9,NA,NA,CASSPRRGRADNEKLFF,TGTGCCAGCAGCCCTAGAAGAGGGCGGGCCGATAATGAAAAACTGTTTTTT
TRBJ2-3,TRBV3-1/TRBV3-2,NA,NA,CASSPQGFGQYF,TGTGCCAGCAGCCCCCAGGGGTTTGGACAGTATTTT
TRBJ2-7,TRBV6-1,NA,NA,CASSEGPWEQYF,TGTGCCAGCAGTGAGGGGCCCTGGGAGCAGTACTTC
TRBJ2-2,TRBV3-1/TRBV3-2,NA,once,CASSYRDINTGELFF,TGTGCCAGCAGCTACCGGGACATAAACACCGGGGAGCTGTTTTTT
TRBJ1-6,TRBV6-5,NA,NA,CASSTTGLYNSPLHF,TGTGCCAGCAGTACCACAGGCCTCTATAATTCACCCCTCCACTTT
TRBJ1-1,TRBV5-8,TRBD1,NA,CASRRDSYYTEAFF,TGTGCCAGCAGACGGGACAGCTATTACACTGAAGCTTTCTTT
TRBJ1-4,TRBV27,TRBD1,NA,CASSLGGQASYTVSYEKLFF,TGTGCCAGCAGTTTAGGGGGACAGGCGAGTTATACCGTGTCCTATGAAAAACTGTTTTTT
TRBJ1-1,TRBV30,NA,NA,CAWSVRVRDTEAFF,TGTGCCTGGAGTGTACGGGTACGGGACACTGAAGCTTTCTTT
TRBJ1-5,TRBV30,NA,NA,CAWSTGNSNQPQHF,TGTGCCTGGAGCACCGGGAATAGCAATCAGCCCCAGCATTTT
TRBJ2-7,TRBV6-1,NA,NA,CASSEDDYPDFSYEQYF,TGTGCCAGCAGTGAAGACGACTACCCTGATTTCTCCTACGAGCAGTACTTC
TRBJ2-7,TRBV20-1,TRBD1,NA,CSASPTGNEQYF,TGCAGTGCTAGTCCGACAGGGAACGAGCAGTACTTC
TRBJ2-3,TRBV3-1/TRBV3-2,NA,NA,CASSLGLTTDTQYF,TGTGCCAGCAGCCTCGGACTTACCACAGATACGCAGTATTTT
TRBJ1-5,TRBV7-2,NA,NA,CASSGQRDQPQHF,TGTGCCAGCAGCGGTCAACGCGATCAGCCCCAGCATTTT
TRBJ2-3,TRBV7-3,TRBD2,NA,CASSFSGFIDTQYF,TGTGCCAGCAGCTTTAGCGGGTTTATAGATACGCAGTATTTT
TRBJ2-5,TRBV6-6,NA,NA,CASSSGETQYF,TGTGCCAGCAGCAGTGGAGAGACCCAGTACTTC
TRBJ1-1,TRBV5-1,NA,once,CASSPRTSNTEAFF,TGCGCCAGCAGCCCAAGGACAAGCAACACTGAAGCTTTCTTT
TRBJ1-2,TRBV30,NA,NA,CAWSGGRGGYTF,TGTGCCTGGAGTGGAGGACGAGGGGGCTACACCTTC